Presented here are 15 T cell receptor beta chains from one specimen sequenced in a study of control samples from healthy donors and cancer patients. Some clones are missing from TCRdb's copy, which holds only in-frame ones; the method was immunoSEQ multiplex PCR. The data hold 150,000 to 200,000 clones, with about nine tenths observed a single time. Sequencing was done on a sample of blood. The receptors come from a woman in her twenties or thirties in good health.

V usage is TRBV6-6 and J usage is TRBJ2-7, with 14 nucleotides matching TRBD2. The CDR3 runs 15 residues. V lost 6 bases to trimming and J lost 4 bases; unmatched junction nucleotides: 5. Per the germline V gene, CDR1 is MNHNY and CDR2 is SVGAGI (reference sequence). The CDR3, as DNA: TGTGCCAGCAGGCCCGGGACTAGCGGGAGTTACGAGCAGTACTTC. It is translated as CASRPGTSGSYEQYF.

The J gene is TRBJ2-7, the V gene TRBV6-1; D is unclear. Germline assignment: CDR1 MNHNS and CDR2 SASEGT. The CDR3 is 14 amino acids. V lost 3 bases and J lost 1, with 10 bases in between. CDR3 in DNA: TGTGCCAGCAGTGAGACGGCGGCTTCCTACGAGCAGTACTTC. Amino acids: CASSETAASYEQYF.

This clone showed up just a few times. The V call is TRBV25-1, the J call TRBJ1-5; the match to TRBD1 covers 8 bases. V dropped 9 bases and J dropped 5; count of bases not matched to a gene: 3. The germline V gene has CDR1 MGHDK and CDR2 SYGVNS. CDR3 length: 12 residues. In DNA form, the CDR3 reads TGTGCCAGTACAGGGGGGGATCAGCCCCAGCATTTT. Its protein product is CASTGGDQPQHF.

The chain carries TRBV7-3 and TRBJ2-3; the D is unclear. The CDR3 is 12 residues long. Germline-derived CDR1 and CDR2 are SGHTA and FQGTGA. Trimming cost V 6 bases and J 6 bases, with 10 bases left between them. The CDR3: CASRDLGDTQYF. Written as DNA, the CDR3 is TGTGCCAGCAGGGATCTAGGGGATACGCAGTATTTT.

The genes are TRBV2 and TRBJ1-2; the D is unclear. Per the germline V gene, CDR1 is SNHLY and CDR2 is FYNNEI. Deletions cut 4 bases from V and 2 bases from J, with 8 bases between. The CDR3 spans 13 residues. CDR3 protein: CASSAGSNYGYTF. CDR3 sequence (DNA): TGTGCCAGCAGTGCGGGCAGCAACTATGGCTACACCTTC.

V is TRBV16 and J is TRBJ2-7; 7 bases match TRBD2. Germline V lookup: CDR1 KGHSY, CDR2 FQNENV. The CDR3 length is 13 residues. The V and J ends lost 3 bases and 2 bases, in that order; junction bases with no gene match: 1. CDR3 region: CASSHGGTYEQYF. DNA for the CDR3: TGTGCCAGCAGCCACGGGGGGACCTACGAGCAGTACTTC.

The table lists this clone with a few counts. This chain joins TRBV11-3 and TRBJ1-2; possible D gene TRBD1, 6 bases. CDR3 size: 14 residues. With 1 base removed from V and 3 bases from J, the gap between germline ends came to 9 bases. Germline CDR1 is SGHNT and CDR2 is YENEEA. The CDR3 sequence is CASSLGGPDYGYTF. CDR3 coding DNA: TGTGCCAGCAGCTTAGGGGGGCCGGACTATGGCTACACCTTC.

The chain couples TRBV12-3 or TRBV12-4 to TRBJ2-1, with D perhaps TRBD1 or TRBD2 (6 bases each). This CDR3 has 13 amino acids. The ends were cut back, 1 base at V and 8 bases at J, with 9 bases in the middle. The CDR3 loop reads CASSLGRGDEQFF. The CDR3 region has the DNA TGTGCCAGCAGTTTAGGGAGGGGGGATGAGCAGTTCTTC.

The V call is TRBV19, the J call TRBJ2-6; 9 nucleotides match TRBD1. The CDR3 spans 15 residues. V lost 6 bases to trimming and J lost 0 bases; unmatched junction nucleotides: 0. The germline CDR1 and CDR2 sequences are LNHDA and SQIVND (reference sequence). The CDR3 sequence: CASRTGGSGANVLTF. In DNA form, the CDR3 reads TGTGCCAGTAGGACAGGGGGCTCTGGGGCCAACGTCCTGACTTTC.

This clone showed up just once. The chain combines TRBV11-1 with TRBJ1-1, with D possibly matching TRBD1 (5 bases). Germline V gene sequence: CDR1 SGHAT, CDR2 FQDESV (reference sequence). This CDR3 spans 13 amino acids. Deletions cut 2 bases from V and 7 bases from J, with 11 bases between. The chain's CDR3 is CASSLLDRNEAFF. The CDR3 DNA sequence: TGTGCCAGCAGCTTACTCGACAGAAATGAAGCTTTCTTT.

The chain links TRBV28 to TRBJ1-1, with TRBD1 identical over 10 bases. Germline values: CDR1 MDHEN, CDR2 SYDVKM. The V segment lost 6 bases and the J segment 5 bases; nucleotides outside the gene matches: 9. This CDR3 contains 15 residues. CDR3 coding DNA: TGTGCCAGCAGGGGCTCCGGGACAGGGGATACTGAAGCTTTCTTT. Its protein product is CASRGSGTGDTEAFF.

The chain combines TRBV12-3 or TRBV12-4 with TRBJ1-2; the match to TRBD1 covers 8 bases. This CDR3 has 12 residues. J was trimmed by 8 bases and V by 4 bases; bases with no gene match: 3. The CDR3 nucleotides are TGTGCCAGCAGTTGGACAGGGAAGGGCTACACCTTC. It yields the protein CASSWTGKGYTF.

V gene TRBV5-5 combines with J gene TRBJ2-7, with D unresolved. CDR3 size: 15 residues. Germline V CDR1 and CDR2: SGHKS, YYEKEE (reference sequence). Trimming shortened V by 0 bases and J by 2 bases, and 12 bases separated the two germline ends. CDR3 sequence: CASSLVQVNPYEQYF. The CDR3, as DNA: TGTGCCAGCAGCTTGGTTCAGGTTAACCCCTACGAGCAGTACTTC.

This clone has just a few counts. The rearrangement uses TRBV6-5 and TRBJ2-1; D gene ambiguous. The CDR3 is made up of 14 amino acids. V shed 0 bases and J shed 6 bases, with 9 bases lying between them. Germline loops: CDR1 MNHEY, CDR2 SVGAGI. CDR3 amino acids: CASSYSTAVNEQFF. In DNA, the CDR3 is TGTGCCAGCAGTTACTCGACCGCGGTCAATGAGCAGTTCTTC.

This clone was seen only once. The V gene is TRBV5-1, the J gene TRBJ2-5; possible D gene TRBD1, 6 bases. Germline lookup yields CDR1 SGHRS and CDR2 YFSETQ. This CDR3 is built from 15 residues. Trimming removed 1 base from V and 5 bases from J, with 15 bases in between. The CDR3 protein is CASSLSTTRGETQYF. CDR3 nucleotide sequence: TGCGCCAGCAGCTTGAGCACAACCAGGGGTGAGACCCAGTACTTC.